This T cell receptor beta chain originates from a study of radiotherapy plus CTLA-4 blockade in lung cancer. Study overall: Of all patients, around 18% responded objectively and roughly 31% showed disease control.

Generated by immunoSEQ multiplex PCR, the TCRdb table keeps only in-frame clones and is missing some. This table holds 85,000 to 90,000 clones, about 78% found once. The germline V and J ends were trimmed by 6 bases and 2 bases, with 7 bases remaining between them. The CDR3 contains 12 residues. Looked up from germline, CDR1 is MDHEN and CDR2 is SYDVKM. The V and J genes are TRBV28 and TRBJ2-5; no definite D call. Specimen: peripheral blood, collected from a patient treated with radiotherapy plus ipilimumab. The source is a human donor with non-small cell lung cancer that progressed on radiotherapy plus ipilimumab. CDR3: CASRKSQETQYF. The CDR3 region has the DNA TGTGCCAGCAGGAAGTCGCAAGAGACCCAGTACTTC.